This T cell receptor (beta chain) was found in a study of T cells in localized non-small cell lung cancer (dated by TCRdb to 2019 to 2021). With respect to the entire study: Comparing tumors with uninvolved tumor-adjacent lungs, the study looked at the T cell repertoires of 200 to 250 patients with early-stage NSCLC. Of the NSCLC patients, about 130 were male and approximately 110 were female, and the mean age was approximately 66 years. The cohort consisted of approximately 240 treatment-naive NSCLC patients whose localized lung tumors had been resected. Points the paper makes about the study in general: A median of approximately 50 of the top 100 tumor clones turned up in the paired uninvolved adjacent lung, and 25 to 30 of those clones also ranked among the top 100 of that same adjacent lung. Uninvolved tumor-adjacent lung showed the highest T cell clonality, higher than tumor, which suggests more focused antigenic responses in the uninvolved tumor-adjacent lung. Because multi-region tumor sequencing was not performed, intratumor heterogeneity could not be ruled out. Since the design was exploratory, TCR variables were selected using unadjusted p-values with no false-discovery rate correction. Higher T cell density in blood was associated with longer overall survival, whereas higher clonality in adjacent lung was associated with shorter survival.

At diagnosis, tumor, uninvolved tumor-adjacent lung and peripheral blood were collected and then preserved as a mix of FFPE and fresh-frozen material. For TCR repertoire profiling, blood samples were analyzed in the form of peripheral blood mononuclear cells. TCR beta CDR3 regions were sequenced from DNA using the immunoSEQ Assay. Per the source publication's procedure: To compute T cell density, TCR beta template counts were normalized to usable DNA, which was estimated by amplifying housekeeping genes. Richness was estimated using the preseqR package, with extrapolation to 400,000 templates for PBMC samples and to 120,000 templates for tissue samples. Clonality was defined as one minus Pielou's evenness. Differential abundance testing on productive amino-acid clonotypes, with a minimum total count of 5 and an alpha of 0.1, was used to identify tissue-enriched TCRs. Repertoire overlap between compartments was quantified with the Jaccard Index and Morisita Overlap Index. GLIPH clustered TCR beta CDR3s with public tetramer-defined viral CDR3s; viral motifs required at least three viral sequences plus V-gene enrichment. TCRdb obtained this table from immuneACCESS and retained in-frame rearrangements with V and J assigned. These tables miss some clones; where compared with another copy, unresolved V genes account for less than half of the shortfall, and the remainder is unexplained. V and J calls and clone size are those listed in that table; D and trimming were worked out from the DNA. The sample table holds about 52,000 clones, of which around nine tenths were seen once. About 16% of the sample rests with the top ten.

In the case of this clone: Its specific antigen is unknown. The input lacks base qualities; no much larger clone sits a single base away.

Trimming takes 6 bases from V and 6 bases from J, and the germline ends sit 7 bases apart. The germline V gene sets CDR1 to ENHRY and CDR2 to SYGVKD. Reading from cysteine to phenylalanine, the CDR3 counts 11 amino acids. The only DNA kept is the CDR3, 33 bases in frame from the first base. The sequence came from a female donor with stage II lung adenocarcinoma. The sample here was PBMCs, taken before any cancer treatment. The chain is assembled from TRBV10-3 and TRBJ2-3; the D gene cannot be named for sure. The sequence in DNA is TGTGCCATCAGGGAAGCTGATACGCAGTATTTT. Its translation is CAIREADTQYF.